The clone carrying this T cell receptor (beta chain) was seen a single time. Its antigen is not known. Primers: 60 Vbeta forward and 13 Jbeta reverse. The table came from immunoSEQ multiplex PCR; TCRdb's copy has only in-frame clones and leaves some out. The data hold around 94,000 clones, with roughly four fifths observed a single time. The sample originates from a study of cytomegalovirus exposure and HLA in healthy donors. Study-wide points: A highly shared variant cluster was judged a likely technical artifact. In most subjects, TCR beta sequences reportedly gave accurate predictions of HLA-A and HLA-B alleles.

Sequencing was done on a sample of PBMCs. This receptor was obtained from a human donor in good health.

CDR3 sequence reads: CASGDTSYQPQHF. The CDR3 DNA reads as TGTGCCAGCGGGGACACGAGTTATCAGCCCCAGCATTTT. The chain uses TRBV27 and TRBJ1-5, with a weak D call TRBD1 (6 bases). Trimming stripped 8 bases from V and 5 bases from J, with 13 bases between. Germline assignment: CDR1 MNHEY and CDR2 SMNVEV (reference sequence). CDR3 length: 13 residues.